The 15 T cell receptor beta chains given below trace back to one sample, sequenced in a study of shared clonotypes between healthy human individuals. TCRdb's copy holds only in-frame clones and misses some; the assay was immunoSEQ multiplex PCR. The table records approximately 1,500,000 clones, around 95% of them present only once. Sequencing was done on a sample of naive CD4+ T cells sorted from blood. Subset described: CD45RA+ positively selected. The receptor set was obtained from a man younger than 45 in good health.

J is TRBJ1-1 and V is TRBV30, with TRBD1 identical over 8 bases. CDR3 length: 11 amino acids. The V gene end was trimmed by 5 bases and the J gene end by 7 bases; junction bases not matched to a gene: 3. CDR1 and CDR2 (germline): GTSNPN, SVGIG (reference sequence). CDR3 residues: CAWQGQGEAFF. CDR3 nucleotide sequence: TGTGCCTGGCAAGGACAGGGTGAAGCTTTCTTT.

V usage is TRBV28 and J usage is TRBJ1-1, with TRBD1 matching over 11 bases. The CDR3 has 16 residues. J gave up 0 bases and V 6 bases, and 6 bases lay outside the gene matches. Germline V gene data show CDR1 as MDHEN and CDR2 as SYDVKM. The CDR3 nucleotides are TGTGCCAGCAGGGACAGGGGGCGTTTGGTGAACACTGAAGCTTTCTTT. It yields the protein CASRDRGRLVNTEAFF.

Comments on this clone: At one end, the junction sequence differs from germline, possibly due to a read error. The chain uses TRBV2 and TRBJ2-2; D may be TRBD2 (5 bases). Germline CDR1 SNHLY, CDR2 FYNNEI. CDR3 length: 14 amino acids. This CDR3 is CAARGSGNAGELFF. The CDR3 region has the DNA TGTGCCGCCCGTGGATCGGGGAACGCCGGGGAGCTGTTTTTT.

The chain couples TRBV7-9 to TRBJ2-1; no reliable D call. Trimming left V 6 bases short and J 9 bases short, with 15 bases between. The CDR3 has 13 residues. Germline V gene sequence: CDR1 SEHNR, CDR2 FQNEAQ (reference sequence). CDR3: CASSPPGGSEQFF. DNA for the CDR3: TGTGCCAGCAGTCCCCCTGGCGGCAGTGAGCAGTTCTTC.

The rearrangement uses TRBV21-1 and TRBJ1-1; TRBD1 is the table's D call, not checked against the DNA. TRBV21-1 is shown as a pseudogene. The CDR3 extends over 13 amino acids. The CDR3 spells CASSKVGQSRAFF. The DNA for the CDR3 is TGTGCCAGCAGCAAAGTGGGTCAGAGCAGGGCTTTCTTT.

The rearrangement joins TRBV2 to TRBJ2-7; 8 bases match TRBD1. Germline-derived CDR1 and CDR2 are SNHLY and FYNNEI. V lost 5 bases to trimming and J lost 9 bases; unmatched junction nucleotides: 15. There are 15 residues in the CDR3. The CDR3 here is CASSQRTGQGAVQYF. The CDR3 coding sequence is TGTGCCAGCAGTCAAAGAACCGGACAGGGAGCGGTGCAGTACTTC.

The chain uses TRBV5-4 and TRBJ2-3, with D possibly being TRBD1 (6 bases). Germline CDR1 and CDR2: SGHNT and YYREEE (reference sequence). V was trimmed by 5 bases and J by 1 base, leaving 11 bases between them. The CDR3 length is 14 residues. Written as DNA, the CDR3 is TGTGCCAGCAGTCAGGGGACGCGCACAGATACGCAGTATTTT. As protein: CASSQGTRTDTQYF. The full variable domain, its missing parts supplied by reference TRBV5-4 and TRBJ2-3, is ETGVTQSPTHLIKTRGQQVTLRCSSQSGHNTVSWYQQALGQGPQFIFQYYREEENGRGNFPPRFSGLQFPNYSSELNVNALELDDSALYLCASSQGTRTDTQYFGPGTRLTVL.

The chain links TRBV7-6 to TRBJ2-3; D is undetermined. V lost 0 bases and J 2 bases, leaving 6 bases between the germline ends. Germline assignment: CDR1 SGHVS and CDR2 FNYEAQ. The CDR3 consists of 14 residues. This CDR3 is CASSLALLTDTQYF. The CDR3 nucleotides read TGTGCCAGCAGCTTAGCTCTCCTCACAGATACGCAGTATTTT.

J is TRBJ2-5 and V is TRBV5-1; TRBD1 matches at 9 bases. This CDR3 is 15 amino acids long. Germline CDR1 reads SGHRS; CDR2 reads YFSETQ. V gave up 4 bases and J gave up 2 bases; unmatched junction bases: 6. The CDR3 region has the DNA TGCGCCAGCAGCACCTTGGGACAGGGACAAGAGACCCAGTACTTC. This translates into CASSTLGQGQETQYF. Full variable domain (rest looked up from reference TRBV5-1 and TRBJ2-5): KAGVTQTPRYLIKTRGQQVTLSCSPISGHRSVSWYQQTPGQGLQFLFEYFSETQRNKGNFPGRFSGRQFSNSRSEMNVSTLELGDSALYLCASSTLGQGQETQYFGPGTRLLVL.

V and J are TRBV5-1 and TRBJ2-5, with a weak D call TRBD2 (5 bases). Trimming took off 2 bases at V and 1 base at J, with 12 bases between the two ends. The germline V gene has CDR1 SGHRS and CDR2 YFSETQ. The CDR3 length is 15 residues. The CDR3 here is CASSFLIAGQETQYF. In DNA, the CDR3 is TGCGCCAGCAGCTTTCTGATCGCGGGCCAAGAGACCCAGTACTTC.

This chain joins TRBV4-1 and TRBJ2-1; tentatively, D is TRBD2 (6 bases). The CDR3 consists of 16 residues. Looked up from germline, CDR1 is MGHRA and CDR2 is YSYEKL. With 0 bases removed from V and 8 bases from J, the gap between germline ends came to 17 bases. The CDR3 loop is CASSQEGWRGSDEQFF. The CDR3 coding sequence is TGCGCCAGCAGCCAAGAAGGGTGGCGGGGATCGGATGAGCAGTTCTTC.

This rearrangement joins TRBV5-1 to TRBJ1-2; TRBD1 aligns across 7 bases. Germline V gives CDR1 SGHRS, CDR2 YFSETQ. The V and J ends lost 2 bases and 4 bases, in that order; junction bases with no gene match: 8. This CDR3 comprises 15 residues. CDR3 nucleotide sequence: TGCGCCAGCAGCTTCAGACAGGGCCCCCTCTATGGCTACACCTTC. Translated, it gives CASSFRQGPLYGYTF.

The J gene is TRBJ1-3, the V gene TRBV11-2, with D perhaps matching TRBD1 (6 bases). This CDR3 comprises 15 residues. The V end lost 3 bases, the J end lost 5 bases, and 14 bases lay between the germline ends. The germline V gene has CDR1 SGHAT and CDR2 FQNNGV. This chain's CDR3 is CASSLATGMRNTIYF. The CDR3 DNA is TGTGCCAGCAGCTTGGCCACAGGGATGCGAAACACCATATATTTT. Based on the CDR3 plus reference TRBV11-2 and TRBJ1-3, the full variable domain is EAGVAQSPRYKIIEKRQSVAFWCNPISGHATLYWYQQILGQGPKLLIQFQNNGVVDDSQLPKDRFSAERLKGVDSTLKIQPAKLEDSAVYLCASSLATGMRNTIYFGEGSWLTVV.

The gene calls are TRBV2 and TRBJ2-1, with TRBD2 matching over 12 bases. The V and J ends lost 8 bases and 7 bases, in that order; junction bases with no gene match: 6. The CDR3 length is 14 residues. Germline CDR1 is SNHLY and CDR2 is FYNNEI. The CDR3 is CASVGLAGRNEQFF. DNA for the CDR3: TGTGCCAGCGTCGGACTAGCGGGGCGAAATGAGCAGTTCTTC.

The chain uses TRBV11-3 and TRBJ2-1; 10 bases map to TRBD2. The CDR3 spans 13 residues. J lost 10 bases, V lost 5 bases, and 5 bases had no gene match. Germline CDR1 and CDR2: SGHNT and YENEEA. The CDR3 loop reads CASSALAGVEQFF. The CDR3 DNA is TGTGCCAGCAGCGCCCTAGCGGGAGTCGAGCAGTTCTTC.